The entry below gives a single T cell receptor (beta chain) sequence along with its context. The antigen is undetermined. This sample is part of a study of T-cell reconstitution after alpha-beta-depleted transplantation in children. Whole-study findings and limits: Most T-cell counts and diversity one year after the transplant came from T cells that were newly produced.

CDR1 is DFQATT and CDR2 is SNEGSKA in the germline V gene (reference sequence). The length of the CDR3 is 16 residues. The V and J ends lost 2 bases and 3 bases, in that order; junction bases with no gene match: 8. Library preparation (for TCRbeta) was performed with unique molecular identifiers. In TCRdb, the PCR reads were re-called with MiXCR into one record per CDR3 protein. Of 530,000 or so distinct CDR3 sequences in the sample, approximately 30% are singletons; the top ten hold 30% to 45%. The TCR originated in a boy younger than two with Wiskott-Aldrich syndrome, due to receive a stem cell transplant. The genes are TRBV20-1 and TRBJ2-3, with 10 bases fitting TRBD2. This material consisted of PBMCs, taken before TCRalphabeta/CD19-depleted stem cell transplant. CDR3 protein: CSARRLAGVSTDTQYF. For the CDR3, the DNA is TGCAGTGCTAGACGCCTAGCGGGAGTATCGACAGATACGCAGTATTTT.